The source of this TCR beta chain is a study of CD8 T cells in Susac syndrome. RNA amounts of about 0.5 to 1 ug underwent reverse transcription with random hexamers. An immunoSEQ multiplex PCR amplified TCR beta CDR3 over 54 Vbeta and 13 Jbeta. TCRdb used MiXCR to reprocess the immunoSEQ multiplex PCR reads, holding one entry per CDR3 protein. The sample carries 120,000 to 150,000 distinct CDR3 sequences, 94% recorded once. Study observations and caveats: The study recognized that its TCR sequencing and HLA analysis covered a relatively small number of individuals.

The table lists this clonotype with a count of one. Its antigen is undetermined. In blood CD8+ and CD4+ T cells, TCR beta underwent sequencing. Negative isolation yielded CD4+ and CD8+ T cells, and FACS enriched TEMRA cells. CDR1 is LGHDT and CDR2 is YNNKEL in the germline V gene (reference sequence). V was trimmed by 2 bases and J by 0 bases, leaving 1 base between them. The CDR3 runs to 12 residues. The receptor was derived from a human donor in good health. The gene calls are TRBV3-1 and TRBJ1-1; no clear D. Specimen: CD4+ T cells from PBMCs. CDR3 amino acids: CASSQMNTEAFF. DNA for the CDR3: TGTGCCAGCAGCCAAATGAACACTGAAGCTTTCTTT.